The clone carrying this T cell receptor (beta chain) was counted a few times. The antigen is undetermined. TCRdb keeps only in-frame clones here, not all; method: immunoSEQ multiplex PCR. The sample records about 130,000 clones, about four fifths being singletons. This entry is derived from a study of radiation and T cells in renal cell carcinoma. As to time point: baseline pretreatment blood. Noted treatment: 15 Gy SBRT to primary tumor, nephrectomy 4 weeks later. After SBRT, blood was collected at 2 and 4 weeks, plus baseline. This renal cell carcinoma was of the clear cell type. Trimming removed 4 bases at V and 4 bases at J, with 14 bases between. The CDR3 loop spans 14 amino acids. Germline V gives CDR1 SGHRS, CDR2 YFSETQ. Whole-study findings and limits: Without pretreatment biopsies, baseline tumor clonotype presence was undetermined. From baseline, blood top tumor clonotypes peaked at 2 weeks post-radiation.

The chain couples TRBV5-1 to TRBJ1-2; a weak D match, TRBD1 (6 bases). This receptor was identified in an older woman with renal cell carcinoma. Sequenced here: blood, sampled from a patient whose treatment included radiotherapy and nephrectomy. CDR3 in amino acids: CASSPGTSGYGYTF. DNA for the CDR3: TGCGCCAGCAGCCCTGGGACATCCGGCTATGGCTACACCTTC.